The 5 T cell receptor beta chains below come from one sample, sequenced in a study of high-grade serous ovarian cancer treatment subgroups. The protocol was immunoSEQ multiplex PCR, while the TCRdb copy is restricted to in-frame clones and leaves out a portion. The sample consists of under 2,500 clones, 66% of them appearing once. The tumor samples were collected prior to definitive surgery or chemotherapy. The sequenced material came from tumor tissue. All receptors derive from a human donor with high-grade serous ovarian cancer.

The chain joins TRBV10-1 to TRBJ2-1, with 7 bases that match TRBD2. Germline V lookup: CDR1 WNHNN, CDR2 SYGVQD (reference sequence). The J segment lost 5 bases and the V segment lost 6 bases, leaving 13 bases of the junction unmatched. CDR3 length: 16 amino acids. The CDR3 spells CASSLLRTRLNNEQFF. DNA for the CDR3: TGCGCCAGCAGCTTACTGAGGACTAGACTGAACAATGAGCAGTTCTTC.

This clone occurred a few times. The CDR3 DNA sequence: TGCAGCGTTGGGGCAGGGATGGATCAGCCCCAGCATTTT. Protein sequence: CSVGAGMDQPQHF. V and J are TRBV29-1 and TRBJ1-5, with D possibly being TRBD1 (5 bases). CDR3 length: 13 residues. Germline loops: CDR1 SQVTM, CDR2 ANQGSEA. V shed 4 bases and J shed 5 bases, with 12 bases lying between them.

This chain joins TRBV9 and TRBJ2-1, with D perhaps being TRBD1 or TRBD2 (5 bases each). Trimming removed 0 bases from V and 4 bases from J, with 17 bases in between. The CDR3 spans 17 residues. Germline values: CDR1 SGDLS, CDR2 YYNGEE. CDR3 in amino acids: CASSVGGATGQYNEQFF. The CDR3 nucleotides are TGTGCCAGCAGCGTAGGAGGGGCGACGGGCCAATACAATGAGCAGTTCTTC.

The chain uses TRBV4-1 and TRBJ2-3; TRBD1 matches 10 bases. Trimming at V came to 4 bases and at J to 6 bases, leaving 4 bases not matched to a gene. Looked up from germline, CDR1 is MGHRA and CDR2 is YSYEKL. The CDR3 sequence is 14 residues long. The chain's CDR3 is CASSLDRGHDTQYF. In DNA form, the CDR3 reads TGCGCCAGCAGCCTCGACAGGGGGCACGATACGCAGTATTTT.

The V and J genes are TRBV7-2 and TRBJ1-4; no clear D gene. Germline-derived CDR1 and CDR2 are SGHTA and FQGNSA. V shed 0 bases and J shed 5 bases, with 7 bases lying between them. CDR3 length equals 14 residues. This CDR3 reads CASSLAFSNEKLFF. The CDR3 nucleotides read TGTGCCAGCAGCTTAGCTTTTTCAAATGAAAAACTGTTTTTT. The variable domain in full, completed from reference TRBV7-2 and TRBJ1-4, reads GAGVSQSPSNKVTEKGKDVELRCDPISGHTALYWYRQSLGQGLEFLIYFQGNSAPDKSGLPSDRFSAERTGGSVSTLTIQRTQQEDSAVYLCASSLAFSNEKLFFGSGTQLSVL.